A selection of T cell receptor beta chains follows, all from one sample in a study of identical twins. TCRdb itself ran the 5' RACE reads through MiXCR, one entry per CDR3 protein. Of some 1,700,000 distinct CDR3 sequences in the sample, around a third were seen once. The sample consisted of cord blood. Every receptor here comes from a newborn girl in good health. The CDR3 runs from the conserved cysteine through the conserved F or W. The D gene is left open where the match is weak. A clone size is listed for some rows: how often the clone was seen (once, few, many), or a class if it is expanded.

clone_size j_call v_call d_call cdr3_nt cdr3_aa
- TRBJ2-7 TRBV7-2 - TGTGCCAGCAGCTTAGCGGTTTCTAGCGCGTACGAGCAGTACTTC CASSLAVSSAYEQYF
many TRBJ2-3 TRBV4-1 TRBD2 TGCGCCAGCAGCCAAAGATCGGGGGGGAGCACAGATACGCAGTATTTT CASSQRSGGSTDTQYF
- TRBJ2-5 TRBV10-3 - TGTGCCACCCACGTCAAAAGGGGGTCCTACAATGAGCAGTACTTC CATHVKRGSYNEQYF
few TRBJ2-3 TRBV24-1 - TGTGCCACCAGTGACCCCCCTATTCAGTATTTT CATSDPPIQYF
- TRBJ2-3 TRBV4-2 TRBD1 TGTGCCAGCAGCCAAGGGACAGGGGGGATCACAGGTACGCAGTATTTT CASSQGTGGITGTQYF
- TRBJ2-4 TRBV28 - TGTGCCAGCAGCCCCGCCCGGGACTTGACTTTTAACATTCAGTACTTC CASSPARDLTFNIQYF
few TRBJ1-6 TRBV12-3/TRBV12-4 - TGTGCCAGCAGTTTAGCCTCGGGGGCAAGTAATTCACCCCTCCACTTT CASSLASGASNSPLHF
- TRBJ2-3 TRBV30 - TGTGCCTGGAGTGTACGTGCTAGCGCCAGCACAGATACGCAGTATTTT CAWSVRASASTDTQYF
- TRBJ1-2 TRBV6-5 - TGTGCCAGCAGTTACACGGACAGTTATGGCTACACCTTC CASSYTDSYGYTF
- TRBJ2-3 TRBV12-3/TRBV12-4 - TGTGCCAGCGGTGTCGGGCGGACCACAGATACGCAGTATTTT CASGVGRTTDTQYF
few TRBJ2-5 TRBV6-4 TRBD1 TGTGCCAGCGTCAGGGACAGGGGAGAGACCCAGTACTTC CASVRDRGETQYF
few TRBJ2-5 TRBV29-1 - TGCAGCGTTGAAAAAGGGGTAGGGACCCAGTACTTC CSVEKGVGTQYF
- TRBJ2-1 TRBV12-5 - TGTGCTAGTGGTTTTGGGCGGGGCTACAATGAGCAGTTCTTC CASGFGRGYNEQFF
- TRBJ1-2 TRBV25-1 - TGTGCCACCAAGGGACCGAGCTATGGCTACACCTTC CATKGPSYGYTF
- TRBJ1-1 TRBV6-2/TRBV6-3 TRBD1 TGTGCCAGCAGTTACAAGGACAGGGCGAGGGGTGAAGCTTTCTTT CASSYKDRARGEAFF
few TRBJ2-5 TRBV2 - TGTGCCAGCAGTGAAGCGTCCGGGAGTCTCACTGAGACCCAGTACTTC CASSEASGSLTETQYF
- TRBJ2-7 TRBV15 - TGTGCCACCAGCAGAGATTATGGACAGCCCAGTGAAGCGCAGTACTTC CATSRDYGQPSEAQYF
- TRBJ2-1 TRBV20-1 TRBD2 TGCAGTGCTAGAAGGTCGGGGGGGCCCTACAATGAGCAGTTCTTC CSARRSGGPYNEQFF
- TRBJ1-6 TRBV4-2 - TGTGCCAGCAGGCAGTTGGGGGGCACTGCCTATAATTCACCCCTCCACTTT CASRQLGGTAYNSPLHF
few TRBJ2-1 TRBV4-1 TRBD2 TGCGCCAGCAGCCGATTCCCTAGCGGGGGTGAGCAGTTCTTC CASSRFPSGGEQFF
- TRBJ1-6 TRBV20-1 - TGCAGTGCTAGAGATGCCGGAAATTCACCCCTCCACTTT CSARDAGNSPLHF
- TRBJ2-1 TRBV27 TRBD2 TGTGCCAGCAGTTTATCGATCTTCCGGACTAGCGGGGGCCATCGGTACGATGAGCAGTTCTTC CASSLSIFRTSGGHRYDEQFF
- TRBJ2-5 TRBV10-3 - TGTGCCATCAGTGAGTCCGTTCTGTCTAGGGGCAATGAGCAGTACTTC CAISESVLSRGNEQYF
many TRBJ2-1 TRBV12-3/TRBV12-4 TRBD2 TGTGCCAGCAGTTTAGGGGAGCTAGCGGGGCCATACAATGAGCAGTTCTTC CASSLGELAGPYNEQFF
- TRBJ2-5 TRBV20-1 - TGCAGTGCTAGAGATGCAGCGGGCCCCCAAGAGACCCAGTACTTC CSARDAAGPQETQYF
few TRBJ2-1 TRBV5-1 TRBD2 TGCGCCAGCAGCTTTTCCGGGACTAGCGGGAGGGCCAATGAGCAGTTCTTC CASSFSGTSGRANEQFF
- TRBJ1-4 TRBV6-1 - TGTGCCAGCAGTGGTGGGACGGAAGGTGAAAAACTGTTTTTT CASSGGTEGEKLFF
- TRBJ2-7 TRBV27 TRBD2 TGTGCCAGTTCGGGGGGGCCTGGGAATGAGCAGTACTTC CASSGGPGNEQYF
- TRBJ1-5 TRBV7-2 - TGTGCCAGCAGCTTAAGCAGGCCCGATCAGCCCCAGCATTTT CASSLSRPDQPQHF
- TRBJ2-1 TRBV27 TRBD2 TGTGCCAGCAGGAACCGGGACTACGGGTACCCTCAGTTCTTC CASRNRDYGYPQFF
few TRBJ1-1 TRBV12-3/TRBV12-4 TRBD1 TGTGCCAGCAGGACTACAGGGGGCACTGAAGCTTTCTTT CASRTTGGTEAFF
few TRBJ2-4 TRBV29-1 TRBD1 TGCAGCGTTGAAATAGGACAGGGGGGTTTTCAGTACTTC CSVEIGQGGFQYF
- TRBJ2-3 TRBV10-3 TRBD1 TGTGCCATCAGTGACCAGGGGGCGCTTGCAGATACGCAGTATTTT CAISDQGALADTQYF
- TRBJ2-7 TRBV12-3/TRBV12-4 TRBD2 TGTGCCAGCAGTTTTGACGGGGGGGTCAATGAGCAGTACTTC CASSFDGGVNEQYF
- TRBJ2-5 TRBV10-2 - TGCGCCAGCAATACAGGAGGGGGTAACCAAGAGACCCAGTACTTC CASNTGGGNQETQYF
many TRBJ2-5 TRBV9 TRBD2 TGTGCCAGCAGCGACCCCTCTAGCGGGGAGACCCAGTACTTC CASSDPSSGETQYF
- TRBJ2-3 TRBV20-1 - TGCAGTGCTAGAGATGGCCAACTAGATCCACACGCAGATACGCAGTATTTT CSARDGQLDPHADTQYF
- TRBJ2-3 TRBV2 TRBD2 TGTGCCAGCAGTGAAAGGGGCGGGAGAGGGACAGATACGCAGTATTTT CASSERGGRGTDTQYF
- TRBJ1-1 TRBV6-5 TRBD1 TGTGCCACCAGGGGGACGGGCACTGAAGCTTTCTTT CATRGTGTEAFF
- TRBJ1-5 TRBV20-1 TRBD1 TGCAGTGCCGCCCACCCAGGGGGCAATCGGCCCCAGCATTTT CSAAHPGGNRPQHF
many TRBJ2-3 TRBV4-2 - TGTGCCAGCAGCCAAGAAGACGCTGCCACAGATACGCAGTATTTT CASSQEDAATDTQYF
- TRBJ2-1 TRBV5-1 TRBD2 TGCGCCAGCCGCAAACTAGCGGGAGACTACAATGAGCAGTTCTTC CASRKLAGDYNEQFF
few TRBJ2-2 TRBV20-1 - TGCAGTGCTAGTCTTGTAGCGGCCAAGAACACCGGGGAGCTGTTTTTT CSASLVAAKNTGELFF
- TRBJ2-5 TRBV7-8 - TGTGCCAGCGGGACCACCAATCAAGAGACCCAGTACTTC CASGTTNQETQYF